The 29 T cell receptor beta chains in this list originate from one sample, sequenced in a study of response to subunit inactivated influenza vaccine. From the RT-PCR reads, TCRdb called clonotypes with MiXCR, one entry per CDR3 protein. Of roughly 620,000 distinct CDR3 sequences listed, 11% are singletons. The same data also went into a second study, on T cells expressing NK-cell markers. This second study notes: 5'RACE template switching with UMIs generated TCR beta cDNA.

Sequences were derived from PBMCs from blood, sampled on the day of vaccination. These receptors were collected from a man aged 45-65 years who received an inactivated influenza vaccine.

This clonotype was seen more than once but under ten times. The rearrangement links TRBV6-1 to TRBJ2-2, with D unclear. Trimming pared 4 bases from V and 4 bases from J, leaving 10 bases between. Germline V lookup: CDR1 MNHNS, CDR2 SASEGT. The CDR3 has 14 amino acids. CDR3 in amino acids: CASSAEGGTGELFF. The CDR3 DNA sequence: TGTGCCAGCAGTGCCGAAGGTGGCACCGGGGAGCTGTTTTTT.

This clonotype was detected many times. This chain joins TRBV6-2 or TRBV6-3 and TRBJ1-1; the D is unclear. CDR1 is MNHEY and CDR2 is SVGEGT in the germline V gene. The CDR3 consists of 13 residues. Trimming took 7 bases from V and 1 from J, leaving 10 bases between them. The CDR3 DNA reads as TGTGCCAGCACCCCCCGAGGGAACACTGAAGCTTTCTTT. Translating it yields CASTPRGNTEAFF.

A few counts support this clonotype. V usage is TRBV5-5 and J usage is TRBJ2-2; tentatively, D is TRBD2 (5 bases). This CDR3 contains 14 residues. Germline V gene sequence: CDR1 SGHKS, CDR2 YYEKEE (reference sequence). V lost 0 bases, J lost 7 bases, and 10 bases lay in between. The CDR3 protein is CASSLVRGSGELFF. In nucleotides, the CDR3 is TGTGCCAGCAGCTTGGTACGAGGGAGCGGGGAGCTGTTTTTT.

This clonotype was counted only a few times. The chain carries TRBV4-3 and TRBJ2-7; 11 bases are shared with TRBD2. The germline gives CDR1 LGHNA, CDR2 YSLEER. The CDR3 is 15 amino acids. With 2 bases clipped from V and 3 bases from J, the junction kept 3 bases outside the gene matches. CDR3 region: CASSQTTSGIYEQYF. CDR3 nucleotide sequence: TGCGCCAGCAGCCAAACGACTAGCGGGATCTACGAGCAGTACTTC.

The V call is TRBV28, the J call TRBJ1-1; the D gene is possibly TRBD1 (6 bases). Germline CDR1 and CDR2: MDHEN and SYDVKM. V dropped 2 bases and J dropped 1 base, with 14 bases sitting between them. The CDR3 sequence is 16 residues long. The CDR3 sequence is CASSLTGAWRNTEAFF. The CDR3 region has the DNA TGTGCCAGCAGTTTAACGGGGGCTTGGCGGAACACTGAAGCTTTCTTT.

This clonotype was detected a few times. The chain is built from TRBV7-9 and TRBJ2-7; the D call may be TRBD1 or TRBD2 (5 bases each). The CDR3 totals 17 residues. The germline gives CDR1 SEHNR, CDR2 FQNEAQ (reference sequence). The ends were cut back, 3 bases at V and 3 bases at J, with 21 bases in the middle. CDR3 coding DNA: TGTGCCAGCAGCTTGCCCGGGACCCCTAACGCGGGCTACGAGCAGTACTTC. Amino acid sequence: CASSLPGTPNAGYEQYF.

In this sample, this clonotype turned up a few times. The rearrangement links TRBV27 to TRBJ2-7; TRBD2 matches 8 bases. The CDR3 sequence is 14 residues long. After removal of 6 bases from V and 0 bases from J, the junction contained 4 bases not matched to a gene. Germline V gives CDR1 MNHEY, CDR2 SMNVEV (reference sequence). For the CDR3, the DNA is TGTGCCAGCAGGATGACTAGCGTCTCCTACGAGCAGTACTTC. The encoded protein is CASRMTSVSYEQYF.

The chain links TRBV27 to TRBJ2-2; 9 nucleotides agree with TRBD1. V trimming: 4 bases; J trimming: 7 bases; junction bases outside the gene matches: 10. This CDR3 region has 16 residues. Germline-derived CDR1 and CDR2 are MNHEY and SMNVEV (reference sequence). In DNA, the CDR3 is TGTGCCAGCAGTTCACCCTGGACAGGGGCTCACGGGGAGCTGTTTTTT. Its translation is CASSSPWTGAHGELFF.

Notes on this clonotype: A much larger clone is a single base away; this may be a read error. The J gene is TRBJ2-6, the V gene TRBV6-1, with TRBD1 matching over 8 bases. This CDR3 is built from 18 residues. Looked up from germline, CDR1 is MNHNS and CDR2 is SASEGT. Trimming removed 7 bases from V and 2 bases from J; junction bases left unmatched: 13. CDR3 protein: CASIPFGQGWTGANVLTF. DNA of the CDR3: TGTGCCAGCATCCCCTTCGGACAGGGTTGGACTGGGGCCAACGTCCTGACTTTC.

V is TRBV7-9 and J is TRBJ2-3; no firm D call. CDR1 is SEHNR, CDR2 FQNEAQ, per germline (reference sequence). The CDR3 runs 14 residues. Trimming left V 6 bases short and J 2 bases short, with 12 bases between. The CDR3: CASRQDRPTDTQYF. Written as DNA, the CDR3 is TGTGCCAGCAGGCAGGACCGACCCACAGATACGCAGTATTTT.

This clonotype was detected ten times or more. This chain connects TRBV6-2 or TRBV6-3 to TRBJ2-7; D remains unclear. In germline, CDR1 is MNHEY, CDR2 SVGEGT. CDR3 length equals 12 residues. V was shortened by 6 bases and J by 0 bases, with 6 bases between the two germline ends. CDR3 in DNA: TGTGCCAGCAGAACGAGCTCCTACGAGCAGTACTTC. This translates into CASRTSSYEQYF.

The chain uses TRBV7-2 and TRBJ2-2, with D unclear. Germline CDR1 is SGHTA and CDR2 is FQGNSA. V dropped 2 bases and J dropped 9 bases, with 4 bases sitting between them. This CDR3 is 11 amino acids long. The CDR3 sequence: CASSLSWELFF. For the CDR3, the DNA is TGTGCCAGCAGCTTATCTTGGGAGCTGTTTTTT. Together with reference TRBV7-2 and TRBJ2-2, the CDR3 gives the full variable domain: GAGVSQSPSNKVTEKGKDVELRCDPISGHTALYWYRQSLGQGLEFLIYFQGNSAPDKSGLPSDRFSAERTGGSVSTLTIQRTQQEDSAVYLCASSLSWELFFGEGSRLTVL.

There are many counts of this clonotype. The V call is TRBV20-1, the J call TRBJ2-3, with D perhaps TRBD1 or TRBD2 (5 bases each). V dropped 1 base and J dropped 4 bases, with 12 bases sitting between them. The germline V gene encodes CDR1 DFQATT and CDR2 SNEGSKA (reference sequence). The CDR3 runs 14 residues. CDR3 in DNA: TGCAGTGCTAGAGGATGGGACGGACCAGATACGCAGTATTTT. It specifies CSARGWDGPDTQYF.

The sample holds a few counts of this clonotype. V usage is TRBV20-1 and J usage is TRBJ2-5; D perhaps matches TRBD2 (5 bases). This CDR3 spans 10 amino acids. V was cut by 3 bases and J by 9 bases, with 8 bases left in between. In germline, CDR1 is DFQATT, CDR2 SNEGSKA (reference sequence). CDR3 sequence: CSARQEAQYF. CDR3 DNA sequence: TGCAGTGCTAGGCAGGAGGCCCAGTACTTC.

The rearrangement uses TRBV18 and TRBJ2-5; possibly TRBD1 or TRBD2 for D (5 bases each). This CDR3 is built from 15 residues. V shed 3 bases and J shed 3 bases, with 14 bases lying between them. The germline gives CDR1 KGHSH, CDR2 LQKENI. CDR3 bases: TGTGCCAGCTCACCCGAACGGGGCGGCAAAGAGACCCAGTACTTC. It codes for CASSPERGGKETQYF.

This clonotype has just a few counts. The chain couples TRBV7-9 to TRBJ2-1, with 8 bases identical to TRBD2. Trimming took 5 bases from V and 4 from J; bases not matched to a gene: 10. This CDR3 contains 16 residues. CDR1 and CDR2 (germline): SEHNR, FQNEAQ (reference sequence). The CDR3 DNA follows: TGTGCCAGCAGCCCCCCGACTAGCGAGCAATACAATGAGCAGTTCTTC. The encoded protein is CASSPPTSEQYNEQFF. The complete variable domain, with remaining parts taken from reference TRBV7-9 and TRBJ2-1, reads DTGVSQNPRHKITKRGQNVTFRCDPISEHNRLYWYRQTLGQGPEFLTYFQNEAQLEKSRLLSDRFSAERPKGSFSTLEIQRTEQGDSAMYLCASSPPTSEQYNEQFFGPGTRLTVL.

V gene TRBV6-2 or TRBV6-3 combines with J gene TRBJ2-1, with TRBD2 matching 7 bases. Unmatched junction bases numbered 15, after V lost 2 bases and J lost 5 bases. Germline CDR1 and CDR2: MNHEY and SVGEGT. The length of the CDR3 is 18 residues. The CDR3 DNA reads TGTGCCAGCAGTTACAACGGTCCGGGAGGCACTGGAAACAATGAGCAGTTCTTC. Amino acids: CASSYNGPGGTGNNEQFF.

This clonotype was detected a few times. CDR3 in DNA: TGTGCCAGCAGTGGACTAGCGGGGGGCCAAGAGACCCAGTACTTC. This gives the protein CASSGLAGGQETQYF. V usage is TRBV12-3 or TRBV12-4 and J usage is TRBJ2-5; 14 bases are shared with TRBD2. Trimming removed 5 bases from V and 1 base from J; junction bases left unmatched: 0. There are 15 residues in the CDR3.

This sequence joins TRBV30 and TRBJ1-5; the D is unclear. The V end was cut by 5 bases, the J end by 2 bases, with 13 bases between. The germline gives CDR1 GTSNPN, CDR2 SVGIG (reference sequence). The CDR3 is 14 residues long. In DNA form, the CDR3 reads TGTGCCTGGGATCCCGGGTATGGCAATCAGCCCCAGCATTTT. Translated, it gives CAWDPGYGNQPQHF.

A few counts support this clonotype. The J gene is TRBJ2-3, the V gene TRBV5-1; D assignment may be TRBD1 or TRBD2 (5 bases each). Trimming stripped 4 bases from V and 6 bases from J, with 24 bases between. The CDR3 has 17 amino acids. Per the germline V gene, CDR1 is SGHRS and CDR2 is YFSETQ. In nucleotides, the CDR3 is TGCGCCAGCAGCGATCTTGAGTCGTGGGGGACGCCCGATACGCAGTATTTT. As protein: CASSDLESWGTPDTQYF.

This clonotype was counted a few times. This sequence joins TRBV20-1 and TRBJ1-6; D remains ambiguous. The CDR3 has 13 residues. Germline assignment: CDR1 DFQATT and CDR2 SNEGSKA (reference sequence). V lost 2 bases to trimming and J lost 7 bases, with 9 bases between them. The CDR3 region is CSARTVVNSPLHF. CDR3 nucleotides: TGCAGTGCTAGAACCGTGGTGAATTCACCCCTCCACTTT.

This clonotype was detected a few times. The rearrangement links TRBV5-6 to TRBJ1-5; no reliable D call. CDR3 length: 12 residues. The germline CDR1 and CDR2 sequences are SGHDT and YYEEEE. Trimming shortened V by 4 bases and J by 6 bases, and 8 bases separated the two germline ends. The CDR3 spells CASSVGSQPQHF. CDR3 nucleotide sequence: TGTGCCAGCAGCGTAGGAAGTCAGCCCCAGCATTTT. The complete variable domain, with remaining parts taken from reference TRBV5-6 and TRBJ1-5, reads DAGVTQSPTHLIKTRGQQVTLRCSPKSGHDTVSWYQQALGQGPQFIFQYYEEEERQRGNFPDRFSGHQFPNYSSELNVNALLLGDSALYLCASSVGSQPQHFGDGTRLSIL.

This clonotype was found many times. The V and J genes are TRBV28 and TRBJ1-1; 9 bases line up with TRBD1. V was pared by 1 base and J by 5 bases, with 5 bases of the junction left unmatched. The germline V gene encodes CDR1 MDHEN and CDR2 SYDVKM. The CDR3 contains 15 residues. CDR3 in amino acids: CASSLFTGTGTEAFF. The CDR3 nucleotides are TGTGCCAGCAGTTTATTCACCGGGACAGGGACTGAAGCTTTCTTT.

In this sample, this clonotype turned up a few times. The genes are TRBV15 and TRBJ2-2; the D is unclear. CDR1 is LNHNV, CDR2 YYDKDF, per germline (reference sequence). The V and J ends lost 1 base and 5 bases respectively, with 11 bases between them. The CDR3 sequence is 15 residues long. The CDR3 nucleotides are TGTGCCACCAGCAGAGCTCGGCTGGGAACCGGGGAGCTGTTTTTT. Its translation: CATSRARLGTGELFF.

The chain joins TRBV4-1 to TRBJ2-7; 7 bases align to TRBD1. CDR1 is MGHRA and CDR2 is YSYEKL in the germline V gene. This CDR3 spans 14 amino acids. V lost 3 bases to trimming and J lost 7 bases; unmatched junction nucleotides: 9. The chain's CDR3 is CASSHRQGVQEQYF. CDR3 bases: TGCGCCAGCAGCCACCGACAGGGAGTGCAGGAGCAGTACTTC.

This clonotype was observed many times. The CDR3 protein is CASSLTNLLAVSYNEQFF. In DNA form, the CDR3 reads TGCGCCAGCAGCTTGACCAACCTCTTAGCGGTCTCCTACAATGAGCAGTTCTTC. The chain joins TRBV5-1 to TRBJ2-1; D may be TRBD2 (6 bases). The V gene lost 1 base and the J gene lost 0 bases, with 17 bases spanning the gap. The CDR3 sequence is 18 residues long. CDR1 and CDR2 from the germline V gene are SGHRS and YFSETQ. The full variable domain, in which reference TRBV5-1 and TRBJ2-1 provide the parts outside the CDR3, is KAGVTQTPRYLIKTRGQQVTLSCSPISGHRSVSWYQQTPGQGLQFLFEYFSETQRNKGNFPGRFSGRQFSNSRSEMNVSTLELGDSALYLCASSLTNLLAVSYNEQFFGPGTRLTVL.

The table lists this clonotype with a few counts. The chain employs TRBV3-1 and TRBJ2-3, with 11 bases aligning to TRBD2. The CDR3 runs to 15 residues. V was pared by 8 bases and J by 7 bases, with 11 bases of the junction left unmatched. CDR1 and CDR2 from the germline V gene are LGHDT and YNNKEL (reference sequence). CDR3 region: CASRSGGDPTYTQYF. CDR3 bases: TGTGCCAGCCGTAGCGGGGGGGACCCCACCTATACGCAGTATTTT.

This clonotype was picked up many times. The chain couples TRBV12-3 or TRBV12-4 to TRBJ1-6, with no clear D. Trimming took 7 bases from V and 6 from J, leaving 10 bases between them. The CDR3 is 13 amino acids. The CDR3 coding sequence is TGTGCCAGCAATCTGCATACTAATTCACCCCTCCACTTT. As protein: CASNLHTNSPLHF.

There are a few counts of this clonotype. This sequence joins TRBV4-1 and TRBJ2-1; tentatively, D is TRBD2 (5 bases). The V and J ends lost 0 bases and 5 bases respectively, with 20 bases between them. CDR3 length: 18 amino acids. The germline CDR1 and CDR2 sequences are MGHRA and YSYEKL. CDR3 region: CASSQDESRWVGDNEQFF. CDR3 bases: TGCGCCAGCAGCCAAGATGAGTCCCGGTGGGTCGGGGACAATGAGCAGTTCTTC.